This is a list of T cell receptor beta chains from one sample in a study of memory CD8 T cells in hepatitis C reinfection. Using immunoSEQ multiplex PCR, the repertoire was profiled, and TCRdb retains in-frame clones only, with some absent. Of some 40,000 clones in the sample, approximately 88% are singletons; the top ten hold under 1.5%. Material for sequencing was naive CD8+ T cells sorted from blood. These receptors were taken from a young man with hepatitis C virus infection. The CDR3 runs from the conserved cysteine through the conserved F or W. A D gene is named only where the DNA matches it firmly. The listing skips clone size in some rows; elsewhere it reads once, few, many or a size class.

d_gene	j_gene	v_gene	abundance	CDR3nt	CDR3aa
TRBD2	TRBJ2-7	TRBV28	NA	TGTGCCAGCAGTTTAAGAGTCATCGGAGGCGGTCTAGCGGGAGATTTATACGAGCAGTACTTC	CASSLRVIGGGLAGDLYEQYF
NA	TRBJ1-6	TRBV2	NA	TGTGCCAGCAGTGAAATGGTTCAGGATTATAATTCACCCCTCCACTTT	CASSEMVQDYNSPLHF
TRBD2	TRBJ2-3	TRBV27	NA	TGTGCCAGCAGCCCGGTAGCGGGAGGGGCGCCAGATACGCAGTATTTT	CASSPVAGGAPDTQYF
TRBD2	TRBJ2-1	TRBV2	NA	TGTGCCAGCAGTTTTTATAGACTAGCGGGGGGAGGAGATGAGCAGTTCTTC	CASSFYRLAGGGDEQFF
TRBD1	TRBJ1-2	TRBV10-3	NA	TGTGCCATCAGGACAGAGGGGACAGGGGGCCCTGGCTACACCTTC	CAIRTEGTGGPGYTF
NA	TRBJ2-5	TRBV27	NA	TGTGCCAGCAGCCTGGCCGGGGAGACCCAGTACTTC	CASSLAGETQYF
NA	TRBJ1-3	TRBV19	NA	TGTGCCAGTGGCGGCAGCTCTGGAAACACCATATATTTT	CASGGSSGNTIYF
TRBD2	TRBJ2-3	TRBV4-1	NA	TGCGCCAGCCGCGAACGGGGGGGGACAGATACGCAGTATTTT	CASRERGGTDTQYF
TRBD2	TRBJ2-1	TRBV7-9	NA	TGTGCCAGCAGTCAAAACCCCGGGACTAGCGGGAGGTCTGATGAGCAGTTCTTC	CASSQNPGTSGRSDEQFF
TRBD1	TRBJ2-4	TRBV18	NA	TGTGCCAGCTCACCTTTAAGACAGGGCATAGCCAAAAACATTCAGTACTTC	CASSPLRQGIAKNIQYF
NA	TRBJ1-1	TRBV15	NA	TGTGCCACCAGCTTACCGATTGGGGGGACTGAAGCTTTCTTT	CATSLPIGGTEAFF
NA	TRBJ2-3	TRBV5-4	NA	TGTGCCAGCAGCCCGGACGGGGTTAGCACAGATACGCAGTATTTT	CASSPDGVSTDTQYF
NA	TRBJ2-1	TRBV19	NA	TGTGCCAGTAGTGAAGGCGGGATTATCTATGAGCAGTTCTTC	CASSEGGIIYEQFF
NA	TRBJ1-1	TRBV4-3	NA	TGCGCCAGCAGCCAAGAAGGGCAGGGAGGAAACACTGAAGCTTTCTTT	CASSQEGQGGNTEAFF
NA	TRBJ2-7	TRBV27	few	TGTGCCAGCAGTCCCTCGGGCGGGATCTACGAGCAGTACTTC	CASSPSGGIYEQYF
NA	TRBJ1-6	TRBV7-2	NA	TGTGCCAGCAGCCCCCATTTAGGGGATAATTCACCCCTCCACTTT	CASSPHLGDNSPLHF
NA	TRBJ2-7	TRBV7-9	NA	TGTGCCAGCAGCTTTGGACACCCAGGAGAGTACGAGCAGTACTTC	CASSFGHPGEYEQYF
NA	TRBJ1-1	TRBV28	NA	TGTGCCAGCACCCGGCCCCGAGGGACTGAAGCTTTCTTT	CASTRPRGTEAFF
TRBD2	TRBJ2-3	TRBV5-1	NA	TGCGCCAGCAGCTTCCTAGCGGGGGGGCAAACAGATACGCAGTATTTT	CASSFLAGGQTDTQYF
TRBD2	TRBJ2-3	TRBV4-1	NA	TGCGCCAGCAGCCAACGACTAGCGACAGATACGCAGTATTTT	CASSQRLATDTQYF
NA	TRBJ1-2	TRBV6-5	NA	TGTGCCAGCAGTTCGGACAGAACTAACTATGGCTACACCTTC	CASSSDRTNYGYTF
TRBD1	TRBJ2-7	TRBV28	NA	TGTGCCAGCAGTTTAGGGGACAGGGACTACGAGCAGTACTTC	CASSLGDRDYEQYF
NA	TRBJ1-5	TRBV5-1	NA	TGCGCCAGCAGCGTCGGGACCGGAGGGAATCAGCCCCAGCATTTT	CASSVGTGGNQPQHF
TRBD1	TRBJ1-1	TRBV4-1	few	TGCGCCAGCAGCCAAGTTTGGGGGCAGGGGGACACTGAAGCTTTCTTT	CASSQVWGQGDTEAFF
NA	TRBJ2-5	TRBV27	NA	TGTGCCAGCAGTTTTCTCGGTTTAGGGGGTCAAGAGACCCAGTACTTC	CASSFLGLGGQETQYF
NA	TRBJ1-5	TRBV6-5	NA	TGTGCCAGCAGTTCAGACAGGACCCGAGAGCCCCAGCATTTT	CASSSDRTREPQHF
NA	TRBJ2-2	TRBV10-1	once	TGCGCCAGCAGTGAGTTAACTGCACGCACCGGGGAGCTGTTTTTT	CASSELTARTGELFF